The rows below give T cell receptor beta chains drawn from one sample of a study of T cells in Graves' hyperthyroidism and ophthalmopathy. TCRdb reprocessed the multiplex PCR reads via MiXCR and lists one record per CDR3 protein. The data contain some 690,000 distinct CDR3 sequences, roughly a sixth of them singletons. Sequencing input: blood. These receptors all stem from a man in his fifties or sixties with Graves' hyperthyroidism. Each CDR3 is given with its conserved first and last residue. The D gene is left open where the match is weak. The size of a clone is reported for some rows only, either as once, few or many, or as a class for expanded clones.

clone size: .; J gene: TRBJ1-2; D gene: .; V gene: TRBV7-9; CDR3 protein: CASSLIADPTGGYTF; CDR3 DNA: TGTGCCAGCAGCTTAATCGCTGACCCTACAGGGGGCTACACCTTC
clone size: .; J gene: TRBJ2-1; D gene: .; V gene: TRBV6-2/TRBV6-3; CDR3 protein: CASSLRPPGDKQFF; CDR3 DNA: TGTGCCAGCAGTTTGAGGCCCCCAGGGGATAAGCAGTTCTTC
clone size: .; J gene: TRBJ1-2; D gene: .; V gene: TRBV14; CDR3 protein: CASSQDMATIHYGYTF; CDR3 DNA: TGTGCCAGCAGCCAAGATATGGCAACCATCCACTATGGCTACACCTTC
clone size: many; J gene: TRBJ2-5; D gene: TRBD2; V gene: TRBV28; CDR3 protein: CASSPRGLAETQYF; CDR3 DNA: TGTGCCAGCAGTCCTCGCGGACTAGCGGAGACCCAGTACTTC
clone size: few; J gene: TRBJ2-2; D gene: TRBD2; V gene: TRBV11-2; CDR3 protein: CASSLGLAGKPRGTGELFF; CDR3 DNA: TGTGCCAGCAGCTTAGGACTAGCGGGAAAACCGCGGGGCACCGGGGAGCTGTTTTTT
clone size: many; J gene: TRBJ2-1; D gene: .; V gene: TRBV7-9; CDR3 protein: CASRYGQGVSGRPNNEQFF; CDR3 DNA: TGTGCCAGCAGATATGGACAGGGGGTCAGCGGGAGGCCCAACAATGAGCAGTTCTTC
clone size: many; J gene: TRBJ2-3; D gene: TRBD2; V gene: TRBV24-1; CDR3 protein: CATSDWTSGNTDTQYF; CDR3 DNA: TGTGCCACCAGTGATTGGACTAGCGGGAACACAGATACGCAGTATTTT
clone size: many; J gene: TRBJ2-4; D gene: .; V gene: TRBV7-9; CDR3 protein: CASSPTWGKNIQYF; CDR3 DNA: TGTGCCAGCAGCCCGACTTGGGGCAAAAACATTCAGTACTTC
clone size: few; J gene: TRBJ1-2; D gene: .; V gene: TRBV5-1; CDR3 protein: CASSSDIIVDGYTF; CDR3 DNA: TGCGCCAGCAGCTCGGACATCATTGTTGATGGCTACACCTTC
clone size: .; J gene: TRBJ2-5; D gene: .; V gene: TRBV18; CDR3 protein: CASSKQGSETQYF; CDR3 DNA: TGTGCCAGCTCTAAACAGGGTTCGGAGACCCAGTACTTC
clone size: few; J gene: TRBJ1-2; D gene: TRBD1; V gene: TRBV18; CDR3 protein: CASSPWTGEGYTF; CDR3 DNA: TGTGCCAGCTCACCCTGGACAGGCGAAGGCTACACCTTC
clone size: few; J gene: TRBJ1-2; D gene: TRBD1; V gene: TRBV10-1; CDR3 protein: CASSDPGQGDYGYTF; CDR3 DNA: TGCGCCAGCAGTGATCCGGGACAGGGGGACTATGGCTACACCTTC
clone size: .; J gene: TRBJ2-5; D gene: .; V gene: TRBV10-2; CDR3 protein: CASSDWVGETQYF; CDR3 DNA: TGCGCCAGCAGTGACTGGGTAGGGGAGACCCAGTACTTC
clone size: .; J gene: TRBJ2-1; D gene: TRBD2; V gene: TRBV20-1; CDR3 protein: CSAGGSGIYNEQFF; CDR3 DNA: TGCAGTGCTGGGGGGAGCGGGATTTACAATGAGCAGTTCTTC
clone size: many; J gene: TRBJ1-2; D gene: TRBD1; V gene: TRBV28; CDR3 protein: CASSLLGTGGAGNGYTF; CDR3 DNA: TGTGCCAGCAGTTTATTAGGGACAGGGGGCGCGGGGAATGGCTACACCTTC
clone size: few; J gene: TRBJ2-3; D gene: .; V gene: TRBV19; CDR3 protein: CASSKEGYF; CDR3 DNA: TGTGCCAGCTCTAAGGAGGGGTATTTT
clone size: few; J gene: TRBJ2-5; D gene: TRBD2; V gene: TRBV6-5; CDR3 protein: CASSYYGGRVETQYF; CDR3 DNA: TGTGCCAGCAGTTATTATGGCGGGAGGGTGGAGACCCAGTACTTC
clone size: few; J gene: TRBJ2-3; D gene: .; V gene: TRBV6-1; CDR3 protein: CASTRPDPTDTQYF; CDR3 DNA: TGTGCCAGCACCCGCCCTGACCCCACAGATACGCAGTATTTT
clone size: many; J gene: TRBJ1-1; D gene: .; V gene: TRBV28; CDR3 protein: CASSFNSRETIYAFF; CDR3 DNA: TGTGCCAGCAGTTTCAACTCCAGGGAAACGATCTATGCTTTCTTT
clone size: many; J gene: TRBJ2-7; D gene: .; V gene: TRBV28; CDR3 protein: CASATTGPYEQYF; CDR3 DNA: TGTGCCAGCGCCACCACCGGACCCTACGAGCAGTACTTC
clone size: many; J gene: TRBJ2-7; D gene: TRBD2; V gene: TRBV19; CDR3 protein: CASSDWRERTYEQYF; CDR3 DNA: TGTGCCAGTAGTGATTGGCGGGAGAGGACCTACGAGCAGTACTTC
clone size: many; J gene: TRBJ1-1; D gene: TRBD1; V gene: TRBV12-3/TRBV12-4; CDR3 protein: CASSFRRQGVSAEAFF; CDR3 DNA: TGTGCCAGCAGTTTCCGACGACAGGGGGTTTCGGCTGAAGCTTTCTTT
clone size: many; J gene: TRBJ1-2; D gene: .; V gene: TRBV30; CDR3 protein: CAWRRGSYGYTF; CDR3 DNA: TGTGCCTGGCGCAGGGGTAGCTATGGCTACACCTTC
clone size: few; J gene: TRBJ2-3; D gene: .; V gene: TRBV2; CDR3 protein: CASSRTTPRVGTDTQYF; CDR3 DNA: TGTGCCAGCAGCCGTACTACCCCGAGGGTGGGCACAGATACGCAGTATTTT
clone size: many; J gene: TRBJ2-3; D gene: TRBD1; V gene: TRBV11-2; CDR3 protein: CASSLSGTGRTDTQYF; CDR3 DNA: TGTGCCAGCAGCTTATCCGGGACAGGGCGCACAGATACGCAGTATTTT
clone size: .; J gene: TRBJ2-2; D gene: TRBD1; V gene: TRBV3-1; CDR3 protein: CATRGTGITGELFF; CDR3 DNA: TGTGCCACCCGGGGGACAGGGATTACCGGGGAGCTGTTTTTT
clone size: few; J gene: TRBJ2-2; D gene: .; V gene: TRBV19; CDR3 protein: CASSRRANTGELFF; CDR3 DNA: TGTGCCAGTAGCCGCCGGGCGAACACCGGGGAGCTGTTTTTT
clone size: .; J gene: TRBJ2-7; D gene: TRBD2; V gene: TRBV30; CDR3 protein: CAWSVPGLAYEQYF; CDR3 DNA: TGTGCCTGGAGTGTGCCGGGACTAGCGTACGAGCAGTACTTC
clone size: few; J gene: TRBJ1-5; D gene: .; V gene: TRBV7-2; CDR3 protein: CASSTQKRQPQHF; CDR3 DNA: TGTGCCAGCAGCACTCAGAAAAGGCAGCCCCAGCATTTT
clone size: few; J gene: TRBJ2-1; D gene: .; V gene: TRBV2; CDR3 protein: CASIPQGGSYNEQFF; CDR3 DNA: TGTGCCAGCATACCACAGGGCGGGTCCTACAATGAGCAGTTCTTC
clone size: .; J gene: TRBJ2-4; D gene: .; V gene: TRBV6-2/TRBV6-3; CDR3 protein: CASSYNTEEGNIQYF; CDR3 DNA: TGTGCCAGCAGTTACAATACCGAGGAGGGAAACATTCAGTACTTC
clone size: many; J gene: TRBJ1-2; D gene: .; V gene: TRBV10-2; CDR3 protein: CASSADLYYTF; CDR3 DNA: TGCGCCAGCAGTGCCGACCTTTACTACACCTTC
clone size: .; J gene: TRBJ2-3; D gene: TRBD2; V gene: TRBV24-1; CDR3 protein: CATSVKAGGSTDTQYF; CDR3 DNA: TGTGCCACCAGTGTTAAAGCGGGAGGGAGCACAGATACGCAGTATTTT
clone size: few; J gene: TRBJ2-6; D gene: .; V gene: TRBV6-5; CDR3 protein: CASSDSEVTANSGANVLTF; CDR3 DNA: TGTGCCAGCAGTGACTCGGAGGTGACTGCCAACTCTGGGGCCAACGTCCTGACTTTC
clone size: .; J gene: TRBJ2-1; D gene: .; V gene: TRBV6-2/TRBV6-3; CDR3 protein: CASSSRLRFNGQFF; CDR3 DNA: TGTGCCAGCAGTTCTAGACTTCGTTTCAATGGGCAGTTCTTC
clone size: many; J gene: TRBJ1-6; D gene: .; V gene: TRBV11-2; CDR3 protein: CASSLFADSPLHF; CDR3 DNA: TGTGCCAGCAGCTTATTCGCCGATTCACCCCTCCACTTT
clone size: few; J gene: TRBJ2-1; D gene: TRBD2; V gene: TRBV28; CDR3 protein: CASRTGTKYNEQFF; CDR3 DNA: TGTGCCAGCAGGACCGGGACTAAATACAATGAGCAGTTCTTC
clone size: few; J gene: TRBJ2-7; D gene: .; V gene: TRBV4-1; CDR3 protein: CASSQDVRPSYEQYF; CDR3 DNA: TGCGCCAGCAGCCAAGATGTAAGACCCAGCTACGAGCAGTACTTC
clone size: many; J gene: TRBJ1-2; D gene: .; V gene: TRBV7-3; CDR3 protein: CASSSEQGPNYGYTF; CDR3 DNA: TGTGCCAGCAGCTCCGAACAGGGCCCCAACTATGGCTACACCTTC